The 3 T cell receptor beta chains below all came from one sample that was sequenced in a study of blood T cell repertoires in COVID-19. Assay used: immunoSEQ multiplex PCR; TCRdb lists only in-frame clones, some missing. The data hold about 110,000 clones, with around 84% observed a single time. The sequenced sample was peripheral blood. The receptor source for this set is a woman older than 75 with active or convalescent COVID-19.

This chain links TRBV7-9 with TRBJ2-7; no definite D call. V was trimmed by 5 bases and J by 0 bases, leaving 8 bases between them. This CDR3 is 13 amino acids long. The germline V gene has CDR1 SEHNR and CDR2 FQNEAQ (reference sequence). The CDR3 loop reads CASSPTSSYEQYF. The CDR3, as DNA: TGTGCCAGCAGCCCCACTTCCTCCTACGAGCAGTACTTC.

The J gene is TRBJ2-1, the V gene TRBV5-4, with TRBD2 matching 10 bases. Germline CDR1 SGHNT, CDR2 YYREEE (reference sequence). Losses at the gene ends were 4 bases for V and 1 base for J; bases not matched to a gene: 2. The CDR3 covers 15 residues. The CDR3 DNA is TGTGCCAGCAGCCAACTAGCGGGGTCCTACAATGAGCAGTTCTTC. This gives the protein CASSQLAGSYNEQFF.

The chain has TRBV12-3 or TRBV12-4 and TRBJ2-7, with D hard to call. The V gene lost 3 bases and the J gene lost 7 bases, with 10 bases spanning the gap. This CDR3 has 12 residues. The CDR3 spells CASSFLEREQYF. The CDR3 bases are TGTGCCAGCAGTTTTCTGGAGAGGGAGCAGTACTTC.